Below, 22 T cell receptor beta chains from the same sample are listed, as sequenced in a study of regulatory T cells in long-lasting Graves disease. Time point reported: newly diagnosed GD, antithyroid drugs for less than 3 months. PBMC RNA was the source of the TCR library. Libraries of TCR beta came from iRepertoire HTBI primers plus Arm-PCR of CDR3 regions. TCRdb reprocessed the multiplex PCR reads via MiXCR and lists one record per CDR3 protein. The profile covers more than 350,000 distinct CDR3 sequences, with more than 13% appearing a single time and 16% taken by the ten largest. A further study also used this sample, focusing on T cells in Graves' hyperthyroidism and ophthalmopathy.

The specimen comprised peripheral blood mononuclear cells (PBMCs), sampled at new diagnosis, from a patient treated with antithyroid drugs. These receptors were collected from a woman between 25 and 40 years old with Graves disease.

The genes are TRBV7-2 and TRBJ2-7; D unclear. The length of the CDR3 is 13 residues. Germline CDR1 SGHTA, CDR2 FQGNSA. Trimming left V 3 bases short and J 5 bases short, with 11 bases between. Here the CDR3 DNA reads TGTGCCAGCAGCTTCGGACCCTACAACGAGCAGTACTTC. Its translation is CASSFGPYNEQYF.

Ten or more counts support this clonotype. The chain's CDR3 is CASSLKLGGTDTQYF. The CDR3, as DNA: TGCGCCAGCAGCTTGAAACTAGGCGGCACAGATACGCAGTATTTT. The chain recombines TRBV5-1 with TRBJ2-3; D might be TRBD2 (5 bases). Germline assignment: CDR1 SGHRS and CDR2 YFSETQ. Trimming pared 1 base from V and 1 base from J, leaving 10 bases between. This CDR3 contains 15 residues.

This clonotype was detected ten times or more. The rearrangement joins TRBV24-1 to TRBJ2-5, with 8 bases aligning to TRBD1. CDR1 is KGHDR and CDR2 is SFDVKD in the germline V gene. The V and J ends lost 3 bases and 1 base, in that order; junction bases with no gene match: 6. The CDR3 runs to 16 residues. CDR3 in DNA: TGTGCCACCAGTGATATGACAGGGGACCCCCAAGAGACCCAGTACTTC. Translated: CATSDMTGDPQETQYF.

This clonotype was seen a handful of times. This is likely a read error, given that the CDR3 carries no conserved phenylalanine or tryptophan at its end. The chain is built from TRBV27 and TRBJ2-1; D is perhaps TRBD1 or TRBD2 (5 bases each). The CDR3 has 15 amino acids. V was trimmed by 8 bases and J by 11 bases, leaving 25 bases between them. The germline CDR1 and CDR2 sequences are MNHEY and SMNVEV (reference sequence). The CDR3 region has the DNA TGTGCCAGCGGGGGTTTACGGTCCGCCTCAAATAAGCAGTTCCTC. This sequence encodes CASGGLRSASNKQFL.

This clonotype showed up many times. The chain uses TRBV7-9 and TRBJ2-1; 8 bases are a match to TRBD2. Germline V lookup: CDR1 SEHNR, CDR2 FQNEAQ (reference sequence). Trimming took 1 base from V and 8 from J; bases not matched to a gene: 16. The CDR3 runs 18 residues. DNA of the CDR3: TGTGCCAGCAGCTTAGACGGGGCTCTGCGGGAGGCCATGTATGAGCAGTTCTTC. It encodes CASSLDGALREAMYEQFF.

This clonotype was counted ten times or more. The V call is TRBV20-1, the J call TRBJ2-1; the D gene is possibly TRBD1 (6 bases). This CDR3 spans 15 amino acids. Germline lookup yields CDR1 DFQATT and CDR2 SNEGSKA (reference sequence). Trimming shortened V by 8 bases and J by 3 bases, and 20 bases separated the two germline ends. Here the CDR3 DNA reads TGCAGTACCCGAGGGGCACAGGGTGACTACAATGAGCAGTTCTTC. This encodes CSTRGAQGDYNEQFF.

This clonotype was recorded at least ten times. The chain uses TRBV3-1 and TRBJ2-5; D call uncertain. V dropped 1 base and J dropped 4 bases, with 10 bases sitting between them. The CDR3 is 14 residues long. Germline assignment: CDR1 LGHDT and CDR2 YNNKEL (reference sequence). The CDR3 DNA sequence: TGTGCCAGCAGCCAAGCATTAGTCGGAGAGACCCAGTACTTC. Translating it yields CASSQALVGETQYF.

This clonotype was seen many times. This chain joins TRBV6-1 and TRBJ1-2; D perhaps matches TRBD1 (5 bases). This CDR3 spans 13 amino acids. Germline CDR1 and CDR2: MNHNS and SASEGT. With 2 bases removed from V and 6 bases from J, the gap between germline ends came to 10 bases. CDR3 region: CASSEWGVDGYTF. The CDR3 bases are TGTGCCAGCAGTGAATGGGGGGTGGATGGCTACACCTTC.

This clonotype was recorded many times. The chain employs TRBV2 and TRBJ1-3, with D hard to call. The CDR3 loop spans 15 amino acids. Trimming cost V 6 bases and J 2 bases, with 14 bases left between them. CDR1 and CDR2 from the germline V gene are SNHLY and FYNNEI. The CDR3 sequence: CASSGRRVAGNTIYF. The DNA for the CDR3 is TGTGCCAGCAGCGGGAGAAGGGTCGCTGGAAACACCATATATTTT.

This clonotype appeared many times. The rearrangement uses TRBV10-3 and TRBJ2-6; D remains unclear. Per the germline V gene, CDR1 is ENHRY and CDR2 is SYGVKD. The CDR3 totals 15 residues. The ends were cut back, 8 bases at V and 2 bases at J, with 13 bases in the middle. CDR3 loop: CAIGDDPAGANVLTF. Written as DNA, the CDR3 is TGTGCCATCGGCGACGATCCAGCTGGGGCCAACGTCCTGACTTTC.

In regard to this clonotype: This clone may be a read error of a much larger clone one base away. The CDR3 bases are TGCAGTGCCGGGTGGCGGGAGGCCCACAATGAGCAGTTCTTC. The encoded protein is CSAGWREAHNEQFF. This rearrangement joins TRBV20-1 to TRBJ2-1; TRBD2 matches at 8 bases. Germline V CDR1 and CDR2: DFQATT, SNEGSKA (reference sequence). V gave up 6 bases and J gave up 5 bases; unmatched junction bases: 9. The CDR3 spans 14 residues.

The table lists this clonotype with a few counts. The gene calls are TRBV6-2 or TRBV6-3 and TRBJ1-5; D uncertain. Trimming removed 5 bases from V and 4 bases from J, with 12 bases in between. The CDR3 has 14 residues. Germline V lookup: CDR1 MNHEY, CDR2 SVGEGT. CDR3 sequence reads: CASSAKQQNQPQHF. The CDR3 nucleotides read TGTGCCAGCAGTGCAAAGCAGCAAAATCAGCCCCAGCATTTT.

This clonotype has a count of ten or more. This chain uses TRBV12-3 or TRBV12-4 with TRBJ2-7; TRBD1 matches at 8 bases. The CDR3 is 14 residues long. V was clipped by 7 bases and J by 7 bases; unmatched bases: 12. CDR3 residues: CASTAGQGAEEQYF. In DNA, the CDR3 is TGTGCCAGCACCGCGGGCCAGGGGGCAGAGGAGCAGTACTTC.

The chain has TRBV2 and TRBJ2-2; TRBD1 might be the D (6 bases). Between the trimmed V and J ends, which lost 3 bases and 6 bases, there was a span of 8 bases. This CDR3 contains 13 residues. CDR1 and CDR2 (germline): SNHLY, FYNNEI. The CDR3 protein is CASSDQGSGELFF. The CDR3 region has the DNA TGTGCCAGCAGTGATCAGGGGTCCGGGGAGCTGTTTTTT.

This CDR3 is CASSSSNSNQPQHF. CDR3 coding DNA: TGTGCCAGCTCCTCGTCAAATAGCAATCAGCCCCAGCATTTT. This chain joins TRBV18 and TRBJ1-5; no clear D gene. The CDR3 length is 14 residues. Trimming left V 6 bases short and J 0 bases short, with 9 bases between. The germline CDR1 and CDR2 sequences are KGHSH and LQKENI.

This clonotype was picked up many times. The J gene is TRBJ2-7, the V gene TRBV11-2; a weak D match, TRBD2 (5 bases). Germline V gene data show CDR1 as SGHAT and CDR2 as FQNNGV. CDR3 length equals 16 residues. Trimming stripped 5 bases from V and 5 bases from J, with 22 bases between. The CDR3 DNA sequence: TGTGCCAGCAGCACTAATCCCTGGCGGGTCCGGGACGAGCAGTACTTC. Its translation: CASSTNPWRVRDEQYF.

With respect to this clonotype: The germline gene is not matched at one end of the junction; a read error may be the cause. The chain uses TRBV7-8 and TRBJ1-5; TRBD1 matches at 7 bases. This CDR3 has 14 residues. Germline V gene lookup returns CDR1 SGHVS and CDR2 FQNEAQ. CDR3 DNA sequence: TGTGCCGGCAGCCTCCGACAGGGCGGTCAGCCCCAGCATTTC. The encoded protein is CAGSLRQGGQPQHF.

This clonotype was recorded many times. The chain carries TRBV11-2 and TRBJ2-1, with 10 bases aligning to TRBD2. CDR1 and CDR2 (germline): SGHAT, FQNNGV. V was pared by 0 bases and J by 2 bases, with 4 bases of the junction left unmatched. The CDR3 loop spans 17 amino acids. The chain's CDR3 is CASSLDRAGGPYNEQFF. In DNA, the CDR3 is TGTGCCAGCAGCTTAGATCGAGCGGGAGGGCCCTACAATGAGCAGTTCTTC.

Ten or more counts support this clonotype. This chain's CDR3 is CASSLSANYGYTF. In DNA form, the CDR3 reads TGTGCCAGCAGTTTGTCCGCAAACTATGGCTACACCTTC. This chain joins TRBV27 and TRBJ1-2; D remains unclear. Germline values: CDR1 MNHEY, CDR2 SMNVEV (reference sequence). The CDR3 runs 13 residues. V lost 3 bases, J lost 2 bases, and 7 bases lay in between.

This clonotype has just a few counts. This sequence joins TRBV20-1 and TRBJ2-1; TRBD2 aligns across 10 bases. The CDR3 contains 17 residues. Germline loops: CDR1 DFQATT, CDR2 SNEGSKA (reference sequence). Germline trimming cut 0 bases from V and 4 bases from J; bases unmatched to any gene: 9. The CDR3 is CSARENPGLAVYNEQFF. CDR3 sequence (DNA): TGCAGTGCTAGAGAGAACCCCGGACTAGCGGTTTACAATGAGCAGTTCTTC.

The V gene is TRBV29-1, the J gene TRBJ2-1; perhaps TRBD1 as D (6 bases). Trimming removed 4 bases at V and 2 bases at J, with 9 bases between. The CDR3 covers 13 residues. Germline CDR1 SQVTM, CDR2 ANQGSEA. Here the CDR3 DNA reads TGCAGCGTTGCTGGGGGCGCCTACAATGAGCAGTTCTTC. It is translated as CSVAGGAYNEQFF.

This clonotype was found many times. A read error may produce the germline difference seen at one junction end. The J gene is TRBJ2-7, the V gene TRBV20-1; D may be TRBD1 (5 bases). Germline V gene data show CDR1 as DFQATT and CDR2 as SNEGSKA (reference sequence). This CDR3 is 16 amino acids long. Here the CDR3 reads CSASTGFREGSYEQCF. The CDR3 region has the DNA TGCAGTGCTAGCACTGGGTTCAGGGAAGGGTCCTACGAGCAGTGCTTC.